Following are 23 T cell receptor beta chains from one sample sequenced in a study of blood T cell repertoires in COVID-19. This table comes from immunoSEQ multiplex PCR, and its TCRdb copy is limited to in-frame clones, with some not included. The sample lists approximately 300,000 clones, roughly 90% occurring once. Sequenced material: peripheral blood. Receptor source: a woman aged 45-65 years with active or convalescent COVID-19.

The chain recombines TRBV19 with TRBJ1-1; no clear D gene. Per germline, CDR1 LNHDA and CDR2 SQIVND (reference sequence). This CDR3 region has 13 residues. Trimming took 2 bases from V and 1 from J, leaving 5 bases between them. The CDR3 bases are TGTGCCAGTAGTATAACTAAGAACACTGAAGCTTTCTTT. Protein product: CASSITKNTEAFF.

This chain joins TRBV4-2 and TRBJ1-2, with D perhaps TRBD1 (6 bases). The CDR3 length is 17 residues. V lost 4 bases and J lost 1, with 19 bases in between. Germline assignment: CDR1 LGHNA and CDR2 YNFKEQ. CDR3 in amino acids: CASSPSGGLDSNYGYTF. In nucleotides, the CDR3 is TGTGCCAGCAGCCCTTCGGGGGGTCTGGACAGTAACTATGGCTACACCTTC.

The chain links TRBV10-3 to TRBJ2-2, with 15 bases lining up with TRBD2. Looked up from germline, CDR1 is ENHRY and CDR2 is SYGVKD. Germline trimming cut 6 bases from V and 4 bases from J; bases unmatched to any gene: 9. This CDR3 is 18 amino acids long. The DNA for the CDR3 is TGTGCCATCAGCGACCGGACTAGCGGGGGGGCGGGCACCGGGGAGCTGTTTTTT. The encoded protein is CAISDRTSGGAGTGELFF.

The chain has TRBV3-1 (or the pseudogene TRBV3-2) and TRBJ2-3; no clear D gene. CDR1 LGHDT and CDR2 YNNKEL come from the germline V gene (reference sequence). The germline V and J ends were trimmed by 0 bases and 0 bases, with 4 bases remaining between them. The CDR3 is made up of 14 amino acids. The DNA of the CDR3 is TGTGCCAGCAGCCAAGAAGCGAGCACAGATACGCAGTATTTT. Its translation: CASSQEASTDTQYF.

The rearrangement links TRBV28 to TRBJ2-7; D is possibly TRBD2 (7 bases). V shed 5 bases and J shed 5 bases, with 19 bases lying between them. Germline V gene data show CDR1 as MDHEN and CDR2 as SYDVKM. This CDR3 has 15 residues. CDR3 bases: TGTGCCAGCAGTCTCCCAAGGGGGGGGGCCGACGAGCAGTACTTC. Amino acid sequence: CASSLPRGGADEQYF.

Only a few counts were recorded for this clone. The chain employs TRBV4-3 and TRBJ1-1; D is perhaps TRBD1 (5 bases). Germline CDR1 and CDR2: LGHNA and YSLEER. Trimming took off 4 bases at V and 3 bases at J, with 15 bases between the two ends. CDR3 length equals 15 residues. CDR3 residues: CASSPKGWADTEAFF. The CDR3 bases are TGCGCCAGCAGCCCCAAGGGGTGGGCAGACACTGAAGCTTTCTTT.

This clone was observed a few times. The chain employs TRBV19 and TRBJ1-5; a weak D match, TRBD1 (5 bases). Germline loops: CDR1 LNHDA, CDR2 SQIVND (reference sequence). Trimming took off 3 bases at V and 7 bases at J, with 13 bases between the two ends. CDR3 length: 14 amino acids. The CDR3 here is CASSIGGARQPQHF. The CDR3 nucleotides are TGTGCCAGTAGTATCGGCGGGGCACGGCAGCCCCAGCATTTT.

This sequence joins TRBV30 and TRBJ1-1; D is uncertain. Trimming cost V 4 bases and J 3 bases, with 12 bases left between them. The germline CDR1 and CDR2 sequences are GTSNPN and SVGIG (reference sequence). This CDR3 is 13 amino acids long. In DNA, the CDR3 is TGTGCCTGGAAGGATGAGGATCACACTGAAGCTTTCTTT. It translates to CAWKDEDHTEAFF.

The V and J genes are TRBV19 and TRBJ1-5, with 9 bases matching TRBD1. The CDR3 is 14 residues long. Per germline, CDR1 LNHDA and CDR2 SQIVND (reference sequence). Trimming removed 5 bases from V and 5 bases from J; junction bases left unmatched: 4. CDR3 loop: CASSQQGAYQPQHF. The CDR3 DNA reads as TGTGCCAGTAGTCAACAGGGGGCGTATCAGCCCCAGCATTTT. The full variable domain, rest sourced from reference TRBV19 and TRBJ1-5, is DGGITQSPKYLFRKEGQNVTLSCEQNLNHDAMYWYRQDPGQGLRLIYYSQIVNDFQKGDIAEGYSVSREKKESFPLTVTSAQKNPTAFYLCASSQQGAYQPQHFGDGTRLSIL.

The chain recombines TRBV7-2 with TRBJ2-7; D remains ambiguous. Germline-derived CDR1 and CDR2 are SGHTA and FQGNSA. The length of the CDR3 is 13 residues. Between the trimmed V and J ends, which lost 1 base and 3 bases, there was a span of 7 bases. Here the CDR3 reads CASSLGIYYEQYF. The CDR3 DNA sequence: TGTGCCAGCAGCTTAGGCATCTACTACGAGCAGTACTTC.

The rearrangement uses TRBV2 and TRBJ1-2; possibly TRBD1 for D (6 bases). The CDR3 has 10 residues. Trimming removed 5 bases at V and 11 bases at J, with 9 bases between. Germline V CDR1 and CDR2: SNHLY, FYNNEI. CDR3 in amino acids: CASSNRAYTF. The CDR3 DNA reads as TGTGCCAGCAGTAACAGGGCGTACACCTTC.

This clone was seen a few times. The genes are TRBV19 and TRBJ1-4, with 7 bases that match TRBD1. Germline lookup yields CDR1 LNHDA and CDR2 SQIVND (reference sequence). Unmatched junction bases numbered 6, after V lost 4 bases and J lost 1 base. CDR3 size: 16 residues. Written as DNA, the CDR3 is TGTGCCAGTAGTACTCGGACAGGACTAACTAATGAAAAACTGTTTTTT. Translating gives CASSTRTGLTNEKLFF.

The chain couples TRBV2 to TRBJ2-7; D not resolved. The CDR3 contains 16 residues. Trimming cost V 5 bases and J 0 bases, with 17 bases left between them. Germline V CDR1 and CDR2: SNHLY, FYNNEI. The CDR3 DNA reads TGTGCCAGCAGTTTAAATGAGGTGGCTAGCTCCTACGAGCAGTACTTC. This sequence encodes CASSLNEVASSYEQYF.

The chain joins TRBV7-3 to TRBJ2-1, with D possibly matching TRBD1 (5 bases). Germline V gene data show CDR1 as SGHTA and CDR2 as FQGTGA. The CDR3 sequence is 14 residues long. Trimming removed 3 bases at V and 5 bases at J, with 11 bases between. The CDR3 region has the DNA TGTGCCAGCAGCTTGGGCTCAGGGAACAATGAGCAGTTCTTC. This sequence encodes CASSLGSGNNEQFF.

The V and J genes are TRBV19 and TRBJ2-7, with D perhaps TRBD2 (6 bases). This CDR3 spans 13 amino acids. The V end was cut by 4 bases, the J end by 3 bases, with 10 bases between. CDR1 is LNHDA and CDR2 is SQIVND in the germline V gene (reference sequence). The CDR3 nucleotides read TGTGCCAGTAGTAAGGGACTGATCTACGAGCAGTACTTC. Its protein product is CASSKGLIYEQYF. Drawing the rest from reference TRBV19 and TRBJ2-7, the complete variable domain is DGGITQSPKYLFRKEGQNVTLSCEQNLNHDAMYWYRQDPGQGLRLIYYSQIVNDFQKGDIAEGYSVSREKKESFPLTVTSAQKNPTAFYLCASSKGLIYEQYFGPGTRLTVT.

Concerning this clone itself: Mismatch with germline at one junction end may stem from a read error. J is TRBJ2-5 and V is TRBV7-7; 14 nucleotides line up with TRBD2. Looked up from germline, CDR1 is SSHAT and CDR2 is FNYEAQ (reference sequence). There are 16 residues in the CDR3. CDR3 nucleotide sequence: TGTGCTAGCAGCCTAACAGGGACTAGCGGGGGAGAGACCCAGTACTTC. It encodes CASSLTGTSGGETQYF.

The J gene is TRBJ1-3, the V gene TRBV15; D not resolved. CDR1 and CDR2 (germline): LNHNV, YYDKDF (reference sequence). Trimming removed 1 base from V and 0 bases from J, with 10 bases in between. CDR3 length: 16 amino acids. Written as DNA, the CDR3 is TGTGCCACCAGCAGAGCCGGGAGGGCCTCTGGAAACACCATATATTTT. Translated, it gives CATSRAGRASGNTIYF.

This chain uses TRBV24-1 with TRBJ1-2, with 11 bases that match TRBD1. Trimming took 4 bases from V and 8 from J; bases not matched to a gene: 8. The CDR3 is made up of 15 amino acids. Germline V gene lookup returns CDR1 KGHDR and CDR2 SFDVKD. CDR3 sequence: CATSDSGTGGFGYTF. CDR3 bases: TGTGCCACCAGTGACTCCGGGACAGGGGGATTCGGCTACACCTTC.

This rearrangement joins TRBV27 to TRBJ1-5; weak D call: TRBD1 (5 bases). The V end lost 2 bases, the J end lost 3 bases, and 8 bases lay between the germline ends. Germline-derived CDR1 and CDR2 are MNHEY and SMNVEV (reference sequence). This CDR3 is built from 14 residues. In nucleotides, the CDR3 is TGTGCCAGCAGTTTAGACAGCTTCAATCAGCCCCAGCATTTT. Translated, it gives CASSLDSFNQPQHF.

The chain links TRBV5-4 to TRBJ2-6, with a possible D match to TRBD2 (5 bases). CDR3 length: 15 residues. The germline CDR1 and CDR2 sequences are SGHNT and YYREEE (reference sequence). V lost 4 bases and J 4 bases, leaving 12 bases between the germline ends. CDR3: CASSRRTAGANVLTF. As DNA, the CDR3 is TGTGCCAGCAGCAGACGGACTGCCGGGGCCAACGTCCTGACTTTC. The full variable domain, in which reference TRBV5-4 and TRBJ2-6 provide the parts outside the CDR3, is ETGVTQSPTHLIKTRGQQVTLRCSSQSGHNTVSWYQQALGQGPQFIFQYYREEENGRGNFPPRFSGLQFPNYSSELNVNALELDDSALYLCASSRRTAGANVLTFGAGSRLTVL.

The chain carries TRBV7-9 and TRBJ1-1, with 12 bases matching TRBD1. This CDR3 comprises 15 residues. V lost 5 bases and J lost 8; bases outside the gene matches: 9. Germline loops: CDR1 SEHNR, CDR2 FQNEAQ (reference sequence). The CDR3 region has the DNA TGTGCCAGCAGCCCATACTGGGACAGGGGGCCCGAAGCTTTCTTT. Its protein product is CASSPYWDRGPEAFF.

This CDR3 is CASSQTGSSYNEQFF. CDR3 in DNA: TGTGCCAGCAGCCAAACAGGGAGCTCCTACAATGAGCAGTTCTTC. The genes are TRBV7-9 and TRBJ2-1; possibly TRBD1 for D (6 bases). The CDR3 spans 15 residues. Germline CDR1 is SEHNR and CDR2 is FQNEAQ (reference sequence). The V end lost 5 bases, the J end lost 0 bases, and 11 bases lay between the germline ends.

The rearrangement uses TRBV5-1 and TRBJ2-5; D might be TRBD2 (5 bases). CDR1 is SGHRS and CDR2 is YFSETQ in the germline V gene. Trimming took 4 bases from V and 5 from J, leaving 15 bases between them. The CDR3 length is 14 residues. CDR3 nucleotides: TGCGCCAGCAGCCCAAGGTCCGTAGCGGAGACCCAGTACTTC. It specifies CASSPRSVAETQYF.